One and the same sample provided the 28 T cell receptor beta chains below, sequenced in a study of CD8+ T cells in alopecia areata. Treatment meaning: oral pan-JAK inhibitor, 5-10 mg twice daily. Following extraction, RNA underwent reverse transcription to cDNA, which served as the sequencing template. Sequenced by immunoSEQ multiplex PCR; TCRdb stores in-frame clones only, minus some. The sample has 170,000 or so clones, approximately 65% seen once. The input for sequencing was CD4+ T cells sorted from blood, taken at week 4, from a patient treated with tofacitinib. The receptors come from a human donor with alopecia areata.

The chain combines TRBV9 with TRBJ2-5; possibly TRBD1 for D (6 bases). The V gene lost 2 bases and the J gene lost 2 bases, with 10 bases spanning the gap. The CDR3 runs 14 residues. Germline lookup yields CDR1 SGDLS and CDR2 YYNGEE. CDR3 sequence: CASSVQGLQETQYF. CDR3 nucleotide sequence: TGTGCCAGCAGCGTCCAGGGGTTGCAAGAGACCCAGTACTTC.

V gene TRBV7-6 combines with J gene TRBJ2-2; tentative D call: TRBD2 (6 bases). The CDR3 totals 14 residues. Between the trimmed V and J ends, which lost 6 bases and 6 bases, there was a span of 14 bases. The V gene's germline CDR1 is SGHVS and CDR2 FNYEAQ. This CDR3 is CASSGRGPPGELFF. The CDR3 DNA reads as TGTGCCAGCAGTGGGCGGGGTCCCCCCGGGGAGCTGTTTTTT.

The chain couples TRBV29-1 to TRBJ2-5, with a weak D call TRBD2 (5 bases). Between the trimmed V and J ends, which lost 6 bases and 5 bases, there was a span of 13 bases. Germline CDR1 is SQVTM and CDR2 is ANQGSEA. The CDR3 is 12 amino acids. CDR3 nucleotide sequence: TGCAGCGTCCGACGGGGTGCGGAGACCCAGTACTTC. Residues: CSVRRGAETQYF.

This clone was recorded a few times. The CDR3 protein is CASSQGGTYELGTQYF. CDR3 coding DNA: TGTGCCAGCAGCCAAGGCGGGACTTACGAATTGGGGACCCAGTACTTC. The rearrangement joins TRBV4-2 to TRBJ2-5; a possible D gene is TRBD2 (6 bases). The CDR3 totals 16 residues. Looked up from germline, CDR1 is LGHNA and CDR2 is YNFKEQ. V was shortened by 1 base and J by 7 bases, with 19 bases between the two germline ends.

The CDR3 nucleotides read TGTGCCAGCAGCTACGGTGGGGGGACTGAAGCTTTCTTT. Its protein is CASSYGGGTEAFF. This chain joins TRBV7-2 and TRBJ1-1, with D perhaps matching TRBD1 (5 bases). The V gene's germline CDR1 is SGHTA and CDR2 FQGNSA. Between the trimmed V and J ends, which lost 4 bases and 5 bases, there was a span of 11 bases. The CDR3 loop spans 13 amino acids.

The chain uses TRBV18 and TRBJ2-7; 11 bases align to TRBD2. Germline V gene sequence: CDR1 KGHSH, CDR2 LQKENI. The ends lost 6 bases at V and 7 bases at J; junction bases unmatched: 8. The CDR3 spans 14 residues. The CDR3 loop is CASSPTSGAEEQYF. The CDR3 DNA reads as TGTGCCAGCTCCCCGACTAGCGGGGCTGAGGAGCAGTACTTC.

The rearrangement joins TRBV7-6 to TRBJ2-2, with a weak D call TRBD1 (5 bases). V lost 5 bases, J lost 5 bases, and 9 bases lay in between. The CDR3 is 13 amino acids. The germline gives CDR1 SGHVS, CDR2 FNYEAQ. The CDR3 loop reads CASSLRQTGELFF. DNA of the CDR3: TGTGCCAGCAGCCTACGACAGACCGGGGAGCTGTTTTTT. Complete variable domain (other parts from reference TRBV7-6 and TRBJ2-2): GAGVSQSPRYKVTKRGQDVALRCDPISGHVSLYWYRQALGQGPEFLTYFNYEAQQDKSGLPNDRFSAERPEGSISTLTIQRTEQRDSAMYRCASSLRQTGELFFGEGSRLTVL.

This rearrangement joins TRBV19 to TRBJ2-7; 7 bases align to TRBD1. The germline gives CDR1 LNHDA, CDR2 SQIVND (reference sequence). The CDR3 covers 13 residues. With V trimmed by 8 bases and J by 7 bases, 11 bases remained unmatched. DNA of the CDR3: TGTGCCAGTTCGCAATTTACAGGGGAAGAGCAGTACTTC. As protein: CASSQFTGEEQYF. The full variable domain, with the rest looked up from reference TRBV19 and TRBJ2-7, is DGGITQSPKYLFRKEGQNVTLSCEQNLNHDAMYWYRQDPGQGLRLIYYSQIVNDFQKGDIAEGYSVSREKKESFPLTVTSAQKNPTAFYLCASSQFTGEEQYFGPGTRLTVT.

The chain links TRBV5-6 to TRBJ1-1, with D maybe TRBD1 (5 bases). The CDR3 sequence is 17 residues long. Trimming took 0 bases from V and 0 from J, leaving 15 bases between them. Germline V gene data show CDR1 as SGHDT and CDR2 as YYEEEE. As DNA, the CDR3 is TGTGCCAGCAGCTTGGCTGGGGCTCCACGCATGAACACTGAAGCTTTCTTT. Amino acid sequence: CASSLAGAPRMNTEAFF.

The genes are TRBV5-1 and TRBJ1-6; 8 bases align to TRBD1. Unmatched junction bases numbered 2, after V lost 1 base and J lost 5 bases. CDR3 length equals 15 residues. Germline loops: CDR1 SGHRS, CDR2 YFSETQ. The CDR3 here is CASSLTGGDNSPLHF. The CDR3 DNA reads TGCGCCAGCAGCTTGACAGGGGGAGATAATTCACCCCTCCACTTT.

This clone was detected once. V is TRBV9 and J is TRBJ2-3; D is unresolved. Germline values: CDR1 SGDLS, CDR2 YYNGEE. The CDR3 sequence is 12 residues long. Trimming removed 4 bases at V and 6 bases at J, with 9 bases between. The CDR3 protein is CASSTIGDTQYF. The CDR3 DNA is TGTGCCAGCAGCACAATCGGGGATACGCAGTATTTT.

This clone was observed a single time. This rearrangement joins TRBV5-1 to TRBJ2-5, with a tentative D call TRBD2 (6 bases). This CDR3 has 14 residues. Germline V gene data show CDR1 as SGHRS and CDR2 as YFSETQ. The ends were cut back, 0 bases at V and 4 bases at J, with 10 bases in the middle. For the CDR3, the DNA is TGCGCCAGCAGCTTGGGCGGGGTTACAGAGACCCAGTACTTC. This encodes CASSLGGVTETQYF.

The gene calls are TRBV7-2 and TRBJ2-2, with 10 bases lining up with TRBD2. With 5 bases clipped from V and 0 bases from J, the junction kept 3 bases outside the gene matches. In germline, CDR1 is SGHTA, CDR2 FQGNSA. The CDR3 is 16 residues long. The CDR3, as DNA: TGTGCCAGCAGCAGTAGCGGGGGGACGAACACCGGGGAGCTGTTTTTT. This encodes CASSSSGGTNTGELFF.

This chain links TRBV15 with TRBJ2-5, with 7 bases matching TRBD2. CDR1 LNHNV and CDR2 YYDKDF come from the germline V gene (reference sequence). This CDR3 has 14 residues. V was clipped by 6 bases and J by 4 bases; unmatched bases: 8. The CDR3 nucleotides read TGTGCCACCAGTCTTCCCGGCGGGAGAGAGACCCAGTACTTC. Residues: CATSLPGGRETQYF.

The rearrangement joins TRBV5-6 to TRBJ1-5; D gene uncertain. Germline V gene lookup returns CDR1 SGHDT and CDR2 YYEEEE. The CDR3 is 16 amino acids. Trimming took 0 bases from V and 9 from J, leaving 19 bases between them. CDR3 in amino acids: CASSLGGGGIPRPQHF. The CDR3 nucleotides are TGTGCCAGCAGCTTGGGCGGAGGAGGGATACCTAGGCCCCAGCATTTT.

The chain employs TRBV20-1 and TRBJ2-7; 7 bases are a match to TRBD1. The CDR3 is 11 residues long. V lost 4 bases and J lost 6; bases outside the gene matches: 3. Germline-derived CDR1 and CDR2 are DFQATT and SNEGSKA (reference sequence). CDR3 sequence: CSAKGGGEQYF. The CDR3 nucleotides read TGCAGTGCTAAAGGGGGCGGCGAGCAGTACTTC.

The chain combines TRBV7-2 with TRBJ2-5, with D unresolved. Trimming took off 5 bases at V and 4 bases at J, with 11 bases between the two ends. The CDR3 totals 13 residues. In germline, CDR1 is SGHTA, CDR2 FQGNSA. Here the CDR3 reads CASSQRRPETQYF. The DNA for the CDR3 is TGTGCCAGCAGCCAACGTCGGCCAGAGACCCAGTACTTC.

CDR3 sequence reads: CSVRTGGLSEAFF. The CDR3 DNA reads as TGCAGCGTCAGGACAGGGGGGCTATCGGAAGCTTTCTTT. The chain is built from TRBV29-1 and TRBJ1-1; 10 bases align to TRBD1. V shed 6 bases, J shed 8 bases, and the junction held 9 bases outside the gene matches. This CDR3 contains 13 residues. Looked up from germline, CDR1 is SQVTM and CDR2 is ANQGSEA.

The CDR3 loop is CASRADRDGETQYF. Here the CDR3 DNA reads TGTGCCAGCAGAGCTGACAGGGATGGAGAGACCCAGTACTTC. The chain has TRBV5-6 and TRBJ2-5; 7 nucleotides line up with TRBD1. Trimming cost V 5 bases and J 4 bases; bases outside gene matches: 8. This CDR3 contains 14 residues. Germline CDR1 reads SGHDT; CDR2 reads YYEEEE.

The J gene is TRBJ1-4, the V gene TRBV25-1; maybe TRBD1 (6 bases). Trimming took 3 bases from V and 8 from J, leaving 16 bases between them. Germline V CDR1 and CDR2: MGHDK, SYGVNS. This CDR3 contains 15 residues. The CDR3 DNA is TGTGCCAGCAGTGACCCTCGGGGGGCCGCGGAAAAACTGTTTTTT. Translation: CASSDPRGAAEKLFF.

The chain uses TRBV29-1 and TRBJ2-1, with 11 nucleotides matching TRBD1. V lost 1 base, J lost 10 bases, and 18 bases stayed unmatched. The V gene's germline CDR1 is SQVTM and CDR2 ANQGSEA. This CDR3 has 18 residues. The DNA of the CDR3 is TGCAGCGTTGAAGGCCGATACTGGGGGACAGGGGGTGCCTTGGAGCAGTTCTTC. Its translation: CSVEGRYWGTGGALEQFF.

V and J are TRBV4-1 and TRBJ2-1; D unclear. The CDR3 is 13 residues long. V was cut by 4 bases and J by 8 bases, with 12 bases left in between. Germline V gene sequence: CDR1 MGHRA, CDR2 YSYEKL. Written as DNA, the CDR3 is TGCGCCAGCAGCCTTACCTATTGGGATGAGCAGTTCTTC. Amino acids: CASSLTYWDEQFF.

This clone was recorded a few times. The chain carries TRBV5-6 and TRBJ2-2; 8 positions agree with TRBD1. The germline V gene has CDR1 SGHDT and CDR2 YYEEEE. The CDR3 runs 15 residues. V was pared by 1 base and J by 6 bases, with 5 bases of the junction left unmatched. This CDR3 reads CASSLLSGGPGELFF. The CDR3 region has the DNA TGTGCCAGCAGCTTGTTATCAGGGGGCCCCGGGGAGCTGTTTTTT. Filled out from reference TRBV5-6 and TRBJ2-2, the complete variable domain reads DAGVTQSPTHLIKTRGQQVTLRCSPKSGHDTVSWYQQALGQGPQFIFQYYEEEERQRGNFPDRFSGHQFPNYSSELNVNALLLGDSALYLCASSLLSGGPGELFFGEGSRLTVL.

This sequence joins TRBV6-5 and TRBJ1-6; D is uncertain. Trimming stripped 5 bases from V and 8 bases from J, with 10 bases between. The CDR3 has 13 residues. The V gene's germline CDR1 is MNHEY and CDR2 SVGAGI. CDR3 loop: CASSRKIDSPLHF. The CDR3 coding sequence is TGTGCCAGCAGTAGGAAGATTGATTCACCCCTCCACTTT.

This clone appeared a single time. This specimen includes other DNA sequences encoding the same CDR3. This sequence joins TRBV5-4 and TRBJ1-1, with D perhaps matching TRBD1 (6 bases). Germline V gene lookup returns CDR1 SGHNT and CDR2 YYREEE (reference sequence). CDR3 length: 13 amino acids. Deletions cut 4 bases from V and 1 base from J, with 8 bases between. The CDR3: CASSVDRNTEAFF. The DNA for the CDR3 is TGTGCCAGCAGCGTGGACAGGAACACTGAAGCTTTCTTT.

The chain is built from TRBV30 and TRBJ1-2; 11 bases are shared with TRBD1. This CDR3 has 16 residues. V trimming: 3 bases; J trimming: 5 bases; junction bases outside the gene matches: 11. Germline lookup yields CDR1 GTSNPN and CDR2 SVGIG (reference sequence). This chain's CDR3 is CAWRPGQGGTRYGYTF. Written as DNA, the CDR3 is TGTGCCTGGAGGCCGGGACAGGGGGGAACCCGGTATGGCTACACCTTC.

This clone showed up just a few times. The chain recombines TRBV9 with TRBJ1-2; unclear D gene. The CDR3 consists of 14 residues. Trimming pared 3 bases from V and 8 bases from J, leaving 17 bases between. Germline values: CDR1 SGDLS, CDR2 YYNGEE. CDR3 nucleotides: TGTGCCAGCAGCGGAGGATTGTTAGGCAAAGGCTACACCTTC. This sequence encodes CASSGGLLGKGYTF.

The rearrangement links TRBV7-9 to TRBJ1-2; a weak D match, TRBD1 (5 bases). The germline gives CDR1 SEHNR, CDR2 FQNEAQ (reference sequence). Trimming removed 0 bases from V and 6 bases from J, with 11 bases in between. There are 14 residues in the CDR3. CDR3 sequence: CASSLAHPGDGYTF. The CDR3 nucleotides are TGTGCCAGCAGCTTAGCGCACCCGGGGGATGGCTACACCTTC. The variable domain in full, completed from reference TRBV7-9 and TRBJ1-2, reads DTGVSQNPRHKITKRGQNVTFRCDPISEHNRLYWYRQTLGQGPEFLTYFQNEAQLEKSRLLSDRFSAERPKGSFSTLEIQRTEQGDSAMYLCASSLAHPGDGYTFGSGTRLTVV.